These 9 T cell receptor beta chains were sequenced from one sample in a study of blood T cells in healthy people across ages. Together with a sample-barcoded 5' primer, a J-beta primer mix was included in a second PCR lasting roughly 6 to 12 cycles. TCRdb called the 5' RACE reads again in MiXCR, with one record for every CDR3 protein. The table shows about 970,000 distinct CDR3 sequences, with roughly half occurring only once. Sequenced input: blood. These receptors were collected from a woman aged 55-69 years in good health.

The chain couples TRBV10-3 to TRBJ2-1; D perhaps matches TRBD2 (6 bases). V shed 10 bases and J shed 4 bases, with 17 bases lying between them. Germline V CDR1 and CDR2: ENHRY, SYGVKD. The CDR3 length is 14 residues. CDR3 protein: CATWGDAGYNEQFF. The CDR3 nucleotides read TGTGCCACCTGGGGGGACGCAGGGTACAATGAGCAGTTCTTC.

V gene TRBV29-1 combines with J gene TRBJ2-5; D is ambiguous. The end of the DNA fits TRBJ2-1 better, so the J call may be wrong. Germline CDR1 and CDR2: SQVTM and ANQGSEA. The CDR3 has 12 residues. CDR3 DNA sequence: TGCAGCGCTAAGGATTTCACTGAGACCCAGTTCTTC. As protein: CSAKDFTETQFF.

J is TRBJ2-3 and V is TRBV7-9, with 8 bases lining up with TRBD1. Germline assignment: CDR1 SEHNR and CDR2 FQNEAQ (reference sequence). The CDR3 spans 15 residues. V shed 4 bases and J 2 bases; nucleotides not matched to a gene: 5. CDR3 coding DNA: TGTGCCAGCAGCTCCGGGACAGGCTTCACAGATACGCAGTATTTT. Amino acids: CASSSGTGFTDTQYF.

J is TRBJ1-4 and V is TRBV6-5; TRBD1 agrees at 9 bases. The CDR3 has 17 amino acids. Germline V gives CDR1 MNHEY, CDR2 SVGAGI. Trimming took 6 bases from V and 4 from J; bases not matched to a gene: 12. CDR3 residues: CASRLRGQGSINEKLFF. DNA of the CDR3: TGTGCCAGCAGATTACGGGGACAGGGTTCTATTAATGAAAAACTGTTTTTT.

V and J are TRBV20-1 and TRBJ2-7; TRBD2 might be the D (5 bases). The CDR3 has 13 residues. The V end was cut by 8 bases, the J end by 4 bases, with 18 bases between. The germline V gene encodes CDR1 DFQATT and CDR2 SNEGSKA (reference sequence). CDR3 coding DNA: TGCAGTACCCCAGGACTCTCCAAGTACGAGCAGTACTTC. Translation: CSTPGLSKYEQYF.

Only a few counts were recorded for this clonotype. The chain combines TRBV12-3 or TRBV12-4 with TRBJ1-2, with D maybe TRBD1 (6 bases). Trimming left V 6 bases short and J 4 bases short, with 15 bases between. The CDR3 length is 14 residues. DNA for the CDR3: TGTGCCAGCAGCCCGTTATTGGGGGCCTATGGCTACACCTTC. Encoded protein: CASSPLLGAYGYTF.

This clonotype appeared a single time. V and J are TRBV5-1 and TRBJ2-5; D is possibly TRBD1 (6 bases). V was cut by 2 bases and J by 4 bases, with 18 bases left in between. The CDR3 contains 16 residues. CDR1 and CDR2 (germline): SGHRS, YFSETQ. CDR3 protein: CASSLGGRTWGETQYF. For the CDR3, the DNA is TGCGCCAGCAGCTTAGGGGGACGGACCTGGGGAGAGACCCAGTACTTC.

This chain joins TRBV12-3 or TRBV12-4 and TRBJ2-5; no clear D. The CDR3 consists of 15 residues. V lost 5 bases and J 4 bases, leaving 17 bases between the germline ends. The CDR3 DNA reads as TGTGCCAGCAGTCCCTTCCCATCCTCTTCAGAGACCCAGTACTTC. Amino acids: CASSPFPSSSETQYF.

The gene calls are TRBV12-3 or TRBV12-4 and TRBJ2-1; 14 bases fit TRBD2. The CDR3 covers 15 residues. V trimming: 6 bases; J trimming: 9 bases; junction bases outside the gene matches: 7. This CDR3 reads CASRKGLAGVSEQFF. The CDR3 DNA follows: TGTGCCAGCAGAAAGGGACTAGCGGGAGTGAGTGAGCAGTTCTTC.